Included here is one T cell receptor beta chain sequence, with context. The antigen remains undetermined. The sample comes from a study of graft-versus-host responses after intestinal transplantation. Study overall: Isolated intestinal, liver-intestinal, or multivisceral transplants were what recipients had. Tacrolimus plus steroids were given to all recipients for about 3 years, preceded by anti-thymocyte globulin induction. Broader study findings: Ileal or blood samples showed some GvH clones first, and such clones were also found in recipient marrow.

The CDR3 consists of 12 residues. CDR1 and CDR2 (germline): MDHEN, SYDVKM. V lost 8 bases and J lost 10, with 17 bases in between. The protocol was immunoSEQ multiplex PCR, while the TCRdb copy is restricted to in-frame clones and leaves out a portion. The sample contains about 82,000 clones, roughly 91% of which appear only once. This clonotype originated in a human donor who received an intestinal transplant. Here the sequenced sample was unstimulated CD4+ T cells sorted from spleen or lymph node cells, taken before intestinal transplant. V and J are TRBV28 and TRBJ1-1; unclear D gene. CDR3 region: CASPRIGYGAFF. The CDR3 bases are TGTGCCAGCCCAAGAATTGGTTACGGAGCTTTCTTT.